Presented here are 11 T cell receptor beta chains from one specimen sequenced in a study of blood T cell repertoires in COVID-19. Assay: immunoSEQ multiplex PCR; the TCRdb copy retains only in-frame clones and omits some. The table shows some 250,000 clones, with roughly 88% occurring only once. The source material was PBMCs or T cells enriched from blood (not recorded which). These receptors were obtained from a woman in her forties or fifties who had recovered from COVID-19.

The V and J genes are TRBV19 and TRBJ2-1; 11 bases are shared with TRBD2. Unmatched junction bases numbered 7, after V lost 6 bases and J lost 0 bases. Germline V gene data show CDR1 as LNHDA and CDR2 as SQIVND (reference sequence). The CDR3 is 17 amino acids. For the CDR3, the DNA is TGTGCCAGTAGAGGGACTAGCGGTTTAAGCTCCTACAATGAGCAGTTCTTC. Its translation is CASRGTSGLSSYNEQFF.

The DNA for the CDR3 is TGTGCCAGCTCACCCATGGGCACAGTATCTAATGAAAAACTGTTTTTT. It translates to CASSPMGTVSNEKLFF. V gene TRBV18 combines with J gene TRBJ1-4; D unresolved. V gave up 3 bases and J gave up 3 bases, with 14 bases separating them. This CDR3 has 16 amino acids. Germline lookup yields CDR1 KGHSH and CDR2 LQKENI.

The chain recombines TRBV5-1 with TRBJ2-7, with TRBD2 matching over 9 bases. Germline values: CDR1 SGHRS, CDR2 YFSETQ. J gave up 6 bases and V 4 bases, and 8 bases lay outside the gene matches. This CDR3 spans 14 amino acids. The DNA for the CDR3 is TGCGCCAGCAGCCCTGGCGGGAGGGCCTTCGAGCAGTACTTC. Translating gives CASSPGGRAFEQYF.

J is TRBJ2-2 and V is TRBV7-9; the match to TRBD1 covers 7 bases. There are 14 residues in the CDR3. Germline CDR1 reads SEHNR; CDR2 reads FQNEAQ (reference sequence). V was pared by 7 bases and J by 4 bases, with 6 bases of the junction left unmatched. The CDR3 loop reads CASKGGRPTGELFF. DNA of the CDR3: TGTGCCAGCAAAGGGGGCCGCCCCACCGGGGAGCTGTTTTTT.

Comments on this clone: The same CDR3 arises from other DNA sequences in this sample as well. The chain combines TRBV27 with TRBJ2-1; 11 bases are shared with TRBD2. The CDR3 loop spans 15 amino acids. The germline CDR1 and CDR2 sequences are MNHEY and SMNVEV (reference sequence). Trimming removed 6 bases from V and 4 bases from J; junction bases left unmatched: 5. CDR3 bases: TGTGCCAGCAGCCCCGGGACTAGCGGATACAATGAGCAGTTCTTC. Amino acid sequence: CASSPGTSGYNEQFF.

The chain combines TRBV15 with TRBJ1-5, with TRBD1 matching 7 bases. This CDR3 comprises 15 residues. Per the germline V gene, CDR1 is LNHNV and CDR2 is YYDKDF (reference sequence). Germline trimming cut 1 base from V and 2 bases from J; bases unmatched to any gene: 2. The CDR3 region is CATSRVGGGNQPQHF. The CDR3 DNA follows: TGTGCCACCAGCAGAGTAGGGGGCGGCAATCAGCCCCAGCATTTT.

V gene TRBV28 combines with J gene TRBJ2-1; 8 bases fit TRBD2. CDR1 is MDHEN, CDR2 SYDVKM, per germline. There are 14 residues in the CDR3. Losses at the gene ends were 6 bases for V and 2 bases for J; bases not matched to a gene: 3. The chain's CDR3 is CASRPTSAYNEQFF. The CDR3 nucleotides are TGTGCCAGCAGGCCGACTAGCGCCTACAATGAGCAGTTCTTC.

This sequence joins TRBV5-6 and TRBJ1-1; D may be TRBD1 (6 bases). The CDR3 extends over 16 amino acids. V lost 2 bases to trimming and J lost 2 bases, with 16 bases between them. CDR1 is SGHDT and CDR2 is YYEEEE in the germline V gene. The CDR3 sequence is CASSFGAAGVNTEAFF. The CDR3 coding sequence is TGTGCCAGCAGCTTTGGAGCCGCAGGGGTCAACACTGAAGCTTTCTTT. Supplemented by reference TRBV5-6 and TRBJ1-1, the full variable domain reads DAGVTQSPTHLIKTRGQQVTLRCSPKSGHDTVSWYQQALGQGPQFIFQYYEEEERQRGNFPDRFSGHQFPNYSSELNVNALLLGDSALYLCASSFGAAGVNTEAFFGQGTRLTVV.

The rearrangement uses TRBV7-2 and TRBJ2-7; tentatively, D is TRBD1 (6 bases). Trimming shortened V by 0 bases and J by 2 bases, and 8 bases separated the two germline ends. This CDR3 has 14 residues. Germline CDR1 SGHTA, CDR2 FQGNSA. The CDR3 loop reads CASSLARGPYEQYF. CDR3 DNA sequence: TGTGCCAGCAGCTTAGCCAGGGGCCCCTACGAGCAGTACTTC.

V gene TRBV6-5 combines with J gene TRBJ2-7, with 10 bases matching TRBD2. Trimming cost V 3 bases and J 6 bases; bases outside gene matches: 8. This CDR3 has 15 residues. The V gene's germline CDR1 is MNHEY and CDR2 SVGAGI. CDR3 residues: CASSYSSSGRREQYF. The CDR3 coding sequence is TGTGCCAGCAGTTATTCGTCTAGCGGGAGACGCGAGCAGTACTTC.

This chain links TRBV9 with TRBJ1-1; 10 bases are a match to TRBD1. Germline CDR1 reads SGDLS; CDR2 reads YYNGEE. This CDR3 has 15 residues. V lost 4 bases to trimming and J lost 5 bases; unmatched junction nucleotides: 8. The CDR3 loop is CASSPLGQGRTEAFF. The DNA for the CDR3 is TGTGCCAGCAGCCCACTGGGACAGGGGAGAACTGAAGCTTTCTTT.